The 9 T cell receptor beta chains listed next were all sequenced from one sample in a study of T cells in narcolepsy. Sequenced by immunoSEQ multiplex PCR; TCRdb stores in-frame clones only, minus some. The sample lists 15,000 to 20,000 clones; under 90% were seen once. Material for sequencing was memory (CD45RA-) CD4+ T cells from blood. These receptors originate from a human donor in good health.

The V call is TRBV19, the J call TRBJ2-5, with D perhaps matching TRBD2 (6 bases). Per germline, CDR1 LNHDA and CDR2 SQIVND (reference sequence). Deletions cut 5 bases from V and 1 base from J, with 11 bases between. The CDR3 has 14 amino acids. Here the CDR3 DNA reads TGTGCCAGTAGTCCTCTAGCGTTCCAAGAGACCCAGTACTTC. It specifies CASSPLAFQETQYF.

This clone was detected once. This CDR3 is CASSLRPPGNSPLHF. CDR3 nucleotide sequence: TGCGCCAGCAGCTTGAGACCTCCCGGGAATTCACCCCTCCACTTT. The chain is built from TRBV5-1 and TRBJ1-6, with D unclear. The CDR3 has 15 residues. Trimming took off 1 base at V and 7 bases at J, with 12 bases between the two ends. Looked up from germline, CDR1 is SGHRS and CDR2 is YFSETQ.

The rearrangement uses TRBV5-5 and TRBJ2-3, with D possibly TRBD1 on 6 matching bases. The CDR3 loop spans 16 amino acids. Trimming cost V 0 bases and J 1 base, with 12 bases left between them. Per the germline V gene, CDR1 is SGHKS and CDR2 is YYEKEE (reference sequence). The DNA for the CDR3 is TGTGCCAGCAGCTTGGTTGGCAGGGGAGGCACAGATACGCAGTATTTT. Translation gives CASSLVGRGGTDTQYF. Based on the CDR3 plus reference TRBV5-5 and TRBJ2-3, the full variable domain is DAGVTQSPTHLIKTRGQQVTLRCSPISGHKSVSWYQQVLGQGPQFIFQYYEKEERGRGNFPDRFSARQFPNYSSELNVNALLLGDSALYLCASSLVGRGGTDTQYFGPGTRLTVL.

This sequence joins TRBV6-5 and TRBJ2-7; D is possibly TRBD1 (6 bases). The germline V and J ends were trimmed by 8 bases and 4 bases, with 12 bases remaining between them. The germline gives CDR1 MNHEY, CDR2 SVGAGI. CDR3 size: 12 residues. The CDR3 nucleotides are TGTGCCAGCCGGAAACAGGGATACGAGCAGTACTTC. As protein: CASRKQGYEQYF.

This chain uses TRBV29-1 with TRBJ1-1, with 10 bases identical to TRBD1. This CDR3 comprises 13 residues. CDR1 is SQVTM and CDR2 is ANQGSEA in the germline V gene. The V gene end was trimmed by 6 bases and the J gene end by 1 base; junction bases not matched to a gene: 2. CDR3 in amino acids: CSVRQGANTEAFF. The CDR3 DNA is TGCAGCGTCCGACAGGGGGCGAACACTGAAGCTTTCTTT.

Concerning this clone itself: Its ends do not fully match the called genes, so a read error is possible. This chain connects TRBV7-6 to TRBJ2-6, with D perhaps TRBD1 (6 bases). This CDR3 is 17 amino acids long. Germline V CDR1 and CDR2: SGHVS, FNYEAQ. CDR3 bases: TGTGCCGGCAGCTCCCAGGGGAGTCCTTCTGGGGCCAACGTCCTGACTTTC. This codes for CAGSSQGSPSGANVLTF.

A few counts support this clone. For the CDR3, the DNA is TGTGCCAGCAGCATCAGGGGGCAGGGCGAGCAGTACTTC. Translating it yields CASSIRGQGEQYF. The rearrangement links TRBV5-8 to TRBJ2-7, with TRBD1 matching over 8 bases. The V segment lost 4 bases and the J segment 6 bases; nucleotides outside the gene matches: 6. Germline CDR1 reads SGHTS; CDR2 reads YDEGEE. The CDR3 loop spans 13 amino acids. The full variable domain, rest sourced from reference TRBV5-8 and TRBJ2-7, is EAGVTQSPTHLIKTRGQQATLRCSPISGHTSVYWYQQALGLGLQFLLWYDEGEERNRGNFPPRFSGRQFPNYSSELNVNALELEDSALYLCASSIRGQGEQYFGPGTRLTVT.

The chain couples TRBV10-1 to TRBJ1-3; D remains ambiguous. The CDR3 is 17 residues long. The V and J ends lost 1 base and 0 bases respectively, with 13 bases between them. Looked up from germline, CDR1 is WNHNN and CDR2 is SYGVQD (reference sequence). The CDR3 bases are TGCGCCAGCAGTGAGTGTGTTGGCGGATCCTCTGGAAACACCATATATTTT. The encoded protein is CASSECVGGSSGNTIYF.

This chain joins TRBV30 and TRBJ1-1; 10 bases are shared with TRBD1. Trimming at V came to 3 bases and at J to 13 bases, leaving 8 bases not matched to a gene. Germline CDR1 reads GTSNPN; CDR2 reads SVGIG (reference sequence). This CDR3 spans 12 amino acids. The CDR3 loop is CAWRPGQGLVFF. CDR3 DNA: TGTGCCTGGAGACCGGGACAGGGGTTAGTTTTCTTT.